This T cell receptor beta chain was obtained from a study of early T cells in non-severe SARS-CoV-2 infection. Study conclusions and caveats: VDJdb matching skewed toward anti-spike CD8 responses, missing private and CD4 specificities.

The CDR3 consists of 15 residues. Germline loops: CDR1 MNHNS, CDR2 SASEGT. V lost 3 bases to trimming and J lost 2 bases, with 11 bases between them. Separate cDNA molecules each had unique molecular identifiers attached to them. MiXCR, applied by TCRdb to the 5' RACE reads, yields one record per CDR3 protein. Of about 61,000 distinct CDR3 sequences listed, approximately 9.3% are singletons. This clonotype occurred many times. The antigen remains undetermined. Sequenced material: whole blood. V gene TRBV6-1 combines with J gene TRBJ1-5, with D maybe TRBD1 (5 bases). The clonotype comes from an adult who was a healthcare worker with PCR-confirmed SARS-CoV-2 infection or an uninfected control (not recorded which). The CDR3 here is CASSDRERGNQPQHF. The CDR3 DNA follows: TGTGCCAGCAGTGACAGGGAGAGGGGCAATCAGCCCCAGCATTTT.